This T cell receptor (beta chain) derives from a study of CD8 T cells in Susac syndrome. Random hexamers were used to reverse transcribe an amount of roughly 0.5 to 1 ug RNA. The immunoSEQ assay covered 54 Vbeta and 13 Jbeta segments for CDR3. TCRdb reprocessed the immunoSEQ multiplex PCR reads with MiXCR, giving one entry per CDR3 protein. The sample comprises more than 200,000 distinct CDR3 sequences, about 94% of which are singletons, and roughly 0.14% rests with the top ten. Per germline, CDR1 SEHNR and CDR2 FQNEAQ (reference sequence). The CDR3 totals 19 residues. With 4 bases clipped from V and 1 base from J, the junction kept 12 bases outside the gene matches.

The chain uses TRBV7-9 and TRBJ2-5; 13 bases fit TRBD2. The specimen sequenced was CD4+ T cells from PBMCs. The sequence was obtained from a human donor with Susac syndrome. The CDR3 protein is CASSYGVPGTSGTQETQYF. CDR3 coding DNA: TGTGCCAGCAGCTACGGGGTACCCGGGACTAGCGGGACCCAAGAGACCCAGTACTTC.